The 2 T cell receptor beta chains reported below all come from one sample, sequenced in a study of T cell changes during pregnancy in multiple sclerosis. Method: immunoSEQ multiplex PCR; TCRdb's copy keeps in-frame clones and lacks some. This sample has over 65,000 clones; less than 95% occur once, and the top ten carry 0.86%. The sample was peripheral blood, taken in the second trimester of pregnancy. Source of these receptors: a female donor with multiple sclerosis, enrolled in a pregnancy study.

This chain joins TRBV27 and TRBJ2-7; maybe TRBD2 (7 bases). Germline V gene data show CDR1 as MNHEY and CDR2 as SMNVEV (reference sequence). V was pared by 2 bases and J by 4 bases, with 15 bases between. There are 15 residues in the CDR3. The CDR3, as DNA: TGTGCCAGCAGTTTAGGGGGGGGGCACCCATACGAGCAGTACTTC. Protein product: CASSLGGGHPYEQYF.

The V gene is TRBV10-3, the J gene TRBJ2-4, with D possibly matching TRBD2 (5 bases). The CDR3 spans 15 residues. The V gene lost 0 bases and the J gene lost 6 bases, with 12 bases spanning the gap. Germline CDR1 ENHRY, CDR2 SYGVKD. In DNA, the CDR3 is TGTGCCATCAGTGAGTCGATGGAACGGGGAAACATTCAGTACTTC. Amino acids: CAISESMERGNIQYF.